This T cell receptor beta chain was obtained from a study of T cell clonality in common variable immunodeficiency. The study's findings and limits: Fewer deletions and N-nucleotide insertions were reportedly seen in common variable immunodeficiency TCR beta sequences. The cause of increased CVID clonality remains unclear without subpopulation sequencing. Fewer TCRbeta clones were shared among CVID subjects than controls.

All CVID subjects were on immunoglobulin replacement for at least one year. CVID subjects were neither ill nor on immunomodulatory or immunosuppressive medication at sampling. This clone was observed a handful of times. Antigen: not known. With the read ending 3 residues before the CDR3 end, the germline J gene is used to fill in that end. The assay was immunoSEQ multiplex PCR, and TCRdb's table has in-frame clones only and misses some. This sample carries 35,000 or so clones, none of them present only once. CDR1 is GTSNPN and CDR2 is SVGIG in the germline V gene (reference sequence). The CDR3 has 15 amino acids. V was trimmed by 3 bases and J by 0 bases, leaving 13 bases between them.

The sample was peripheral blood mononuclear cells. This receptor was obtained from a human donor with common variable immunodeficiency. The V and J genes are TRBV30 and TRBJ2-3, with D possibly matching TRBD2 (6 bases). The DNA read from the CDR3 is TGTGCCTGGAGCACGGGGGTTCTTAGCACAGATACG. Translation: CAWSTGVLSTDT. The full CDR3 sequence reads CAWSTGVLSTDTQYF.